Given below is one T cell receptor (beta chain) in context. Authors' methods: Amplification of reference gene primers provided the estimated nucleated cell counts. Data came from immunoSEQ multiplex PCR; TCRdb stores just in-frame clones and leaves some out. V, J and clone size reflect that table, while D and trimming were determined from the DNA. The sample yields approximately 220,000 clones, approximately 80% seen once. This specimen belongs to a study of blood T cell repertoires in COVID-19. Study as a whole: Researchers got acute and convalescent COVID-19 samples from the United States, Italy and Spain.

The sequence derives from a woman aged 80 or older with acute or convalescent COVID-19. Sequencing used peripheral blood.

CDR3 loop: CASSAVYMNTEAFF. The CDR3 nucleotides are TGCGCCAGCAGCGCAGTTTACATGAACACTGAAGCTTTCTTT. The V and J genes are TRBV5-1 and TRBJ1-1; the D is unclear. From germline, CDR1 is SGHRS and CDR2 YFSETQ. Trimming stripped 4 bases from V and 0 bases from J, with 10 bases between. This CDR3 spans 14 amino acids.